The 32 T cell receptor beta chains reported below all come from one sample, sequenced in a study of T cells in Graves' hyperthyroidism and ophthalmopathy. Amplified TCR beta CDR3 regions came from RNA transcripts. The HTBI primer set was used in a first-round RT-PCR of the TCR CDR3. MiXCR, run by TCRdb on the multiplex PCR reads, gives a single entry per CDR3 protein. The data hold hundreds of thousands of distinct CDR3 sequences, with more than 30% observed a single time. The sequencing input was blood. The receptors shown here come from a man aged 18 to 30 with Graves' hyperthyroidism.

This chain connects TRBV25-1 to TRBJ1-6; weak D call: TRBD1 (6 bases). CDR3 size: 12 residues. Trimming shortened V by 8 bases and J by 8 bases, and 10 bases separated the two germline ends. CDR1 MGHDK and CDR2 SYGVNS come from the germline V gene. In DNA form, the CDR3 reads TGTGCCAGCGGGGACAATCATTCACCCCTCCACTTT. Protein product: CASGDNHSPLHF.

This clonotype occurred many times. This rearrangement joins TRBV5-1 to TRBJ1-1; D gene uncertain. Germline V gene data show CDR1 as SGHRS and CDR2 as YFSETQ. There are 14 residues in the CDR3. V was clipped by 0 bases and J by 3 bases, with 9 bases between them. CDR3 bases: TGCGCCAGCAGCTTGGCCGTGGAGTACACTGAAGCTTTCTTT. Translating it yields CASSLAVEYTEAFF. Using reference TRBV5-1 and TRBJ1-1 for the parts outside the CDR3, the full variable domain is KAGVTQTPRYLIKTRGQQVTLSCSPISGHRSVSWYQQTPGQGLQFLFEYFSETQRNKGNFPGRFSGRQFSNSRSEMNVSTLELGDSALYLCASSLAVEYTEAFFGQGTRLTVV.

This clonotype was seen more than once but under ten times. The rearrangement links TRBV2 to TRBJ1-1, with a possible D match to TRBD1 (6 bases). Between the trimmed V and J ends, which lost 6 bases and 4 bases, there was a span of 15 bases. Germline CDR1 reads SNHLY; CDR2 reads FYNNEI. The CDR3 spans 14 residues. In nucleotides, the CDR3 is TGTGCCAGCAGAGGTTACACAGGGCTCACTGAAGCTTTCTTT. Translated: CASRGYTGLTEAFF.

This clonotype was seen repeatedly, ten times or more. V and J are TRBV10-3 and TRBJ1-4, with D possibly being TRBD1 (6 bases). The germline CDR1 and CDR2 sequences are ENHRY and SYGVKD. CDR3 length: 14 amino acids. V was pared by 3 bases and J by 3 bases, with 8 bases between. The CDR3, as DNA: TGTGCCATCAGTGAAGGGGGTGCTAATGAAAAACTGTTTTTT. Translation gives CAISEGGANEKLFF.

The J gene is TRBJ2-5, the V gene TRBV30; D ambiguous. Germline lookup yields CDR1 GTSNPN and CDR2 SVGIG (reference sequence). The V end was cut by 2 bases, the J end by 4 bases, with 8 bases between. CDR3 length equals 12 residues. The chain's CDR3 is CAWSYGVETQYF. The CDR3 bases are TGTGCCTGGAGTTACGGAGTAGAGACCCAGTACTTC.

This chain joins TRBV29-1 and TRBJ2-5, with 7 bases that match TRBD2. Unmatched junction bases numbered 8, after V lost 5 bases and J lost 2 bases. The CDR3 loop spans 14 amino acids. CDR1 and CDR2 from the germline V gene are SQVTM and ANQGSEA. In nucleotides, the CDR3 is TGCAGCGTTCAAGGTGCTAGCGGACAAGAGACCCAGTACTTC. It codes for CSVQGASGQETQYF.

The chain has TRBV7-2 and TRBJ2-3; the D is unclear. Trimming left V 7 bases short and J 4 bases short, with 21 bases between. Germline-derived CDR1 and CDR2 are SGHTA and FQGNSA. This CDR3 has 16 amino acids. The CDR3 sequence is CASTFPQGSAADTQYF. CDR3 bases: TGTGCCAGCACCTTCCCCCAAGGATCCGCCGCAGATACGCAGTATTTT.

In nucleotides, the CDR3 is TGTGCCAGCAGCCTGGAAGCGGGGGACGAGCAGTACTTC. Amino acid sequence: CASSLEAGDEQYF. The J gene is TRBJ2-7, the V gene TRBV7-9; 8 bases line up with TRBD2. CDR1 and CDR2 (germline): SEHNR, FQNEAQ (reference sequence). V lost 5 bases to trimming and J lost 5 bases; unmatched junction nucleotides: 5. The CDR3 covers 13 residues.

The chain is built from TRBV20-1 and TRBJ2-7; TRBD1 is a possible D gene (6 bases). The germline V gene encodes CDR1 DFQATT and CDR2 SNEGSKA (reference sequence). V lost 0 bases and J 3 bases, leaving 12 bases between the germline ends. There are 14 residues in the CDR3. DNA for the CDR3: TGCAGTGCTAGAGATCCGGGACAAAACTACGAGCAGTACTTC. As protein: CSARDPGQNYEQYF.

This clonotype appeared many times. The chain has TRBV25-1 and TRBJ2-7, with 8 positions matching TRBD1. The germline V gene has CDR1 MGHDK and CDR2 SYGVNS. Trimming took 6 bases from V and 3 from J; bases not matched to a gene: 7. The CDR3 extends over 14 amino acids. CDR3 loop: CASSFGQGFYEQYF. The CDR3 nucleotides are TGTGCCAGCAGCTTTGGACAGGGATTCTACGAGCAGTACTTC.

In its sample, this clonotype was seen a few times. This chain joins TRBV6-4 and TRBJ2-7; weak D call: TRBD1 (7 bases). This CDR3 spans 15 amino acids. The germline V gene has CDR1 MRHNA and CDR2 SNTAGT. The V gene lost 2 bases and the J gene lost 3 bases, with 14 bases spanning the gap. CDR3 bases: TGTGCCAGCAGTGACGGAGGGGACAGTAGCTACGAGCAGTACTTC. Its translation is CASSDGGDSSYEQYF.

This clonotype was seen at least ten times. The chain combines TRBV19 with TRBJ1-3, with D hard to call. The CDR3 is 12 amino acids. Germline CDR1 LNHDA, CDR2 SQIVND (reference sequence). V was cut by 10 bases and J by 0 bases, with 7 bases left in between. The chain's CDR3 is CATQSSGNTIYF. CDR3 nucleotide sequence: TGTGCCACTCAGAGCTCTGGAAACACCATATATTTT. Filled out from reference TRBV19 and TRBJ1-3, the complete variable domain reads DGGITQSPKYLFRKEGQNVTLSCEQNLNHDAMYWYRQDPGQGLRLIYYSQIVNDFQKGDIAEGYSVSREKKESFPLTVTSAQKNPTAFYLCATQSSGNTIYFGEGSWLTVV.

The J gene is TRBJ2-2, the V gene TRBV25-1; 9 bases line up with TRBD1. V lost 8 bases and J lost 4; bases outside the gene matches: 5. CDR1 is MGHDK and CDR2 is SYGVNS in the germline V gene. The CDR3 loop spans 14 amino acids. The CDR3: CASSDRGSTGELFF. DNA for the CDR3: TGTGCCAGCTCAGACAGGGGGTCCACCGGGGAGCTGTTTTTT.

The V and J genes are TRBV5-5 and TRBJ2-7; 7 nucleotides match TRBD1. Germline CDR1 and CDR2: SGHKS and YYEKEE (reference sequence). The V and J ends lost 4 bases and 0 bases, in that order; junction bases with no gene match: 7. The CDR3 has 15 residues. CDR3: CASSKGQTSSYEQYF. The CDR3 DNA reads TGTGCCAGCAGCAAGGGACAGACGAGCTCCTACGAGCAGTACTTC.

CDR3 sequence reads: CASSDGDSYEQYF. Here the CDR3 DNA reads TGTGCCAGCAGTGACGGCGATTCCTACGAGCAGTACTTC. The chain recombines TRBV13 with TRBJ2-7, with unresolved D. Looked up from germline, CDR1 is PRHDT and CDR2 is FYEKMQ (reference sequence). The length of the CDR3 is 13 residues. Deletions cut 6 bases from V and 1 base from J, with 10 bases between.

This clonotype was picked up a small number of times. The rearrangement joins TRBV20-1 to TRBJ2-7; 13 positions agree with TRBD2. The CDR3 consists of 15 residues. CDR1 and CDR2 from the germline V gene are DFQATT and SNEGSKA (reference sequence). The J segment lost 4 bases and the V segment lost 1 base, leaving 4 bases of the junction unmatched. CDR3 bases: TGCAGTGCTAGAGTAGGACTAGCGGGGGTGTACGAGCAGTACTTC. Translating gives CSARVGLAGVYEQYF.

There are a few counts of this clonotype. The rearrangement joins TRBV2 to TRBJ2-5; TRBD1 matches at 10 bases. With V trimmed by 6 bases and J by 4 bases, 11 bases remained unmatched. This CDR3 is 16 amino acids long. Germline CDR1 is SNHLY and CDR2 is FYNNEI. The CDR3 is CASRPGGTGVRETQYF. CDR3 nucleotide sequence: TGTGCCAGCAGACCAGGCGGGACAGGGGTTAGAGAGACCCAGTACTTC.

Written as DNA, the CDR3 is TGCAGCTTAGCGACAGGGTCGGGGACCCAGTACTTC. Translated: CSLATGSGTQYF. V usage is TRBV29-1 and J usage is TRBJ2-5, with 7 bases aligning to TRBD1. Germline CDR1 is SQVTM and CDR2 is ANQGSEA. The CDR3 length is 12 residues. Losses at the gene ends were 8 bases for V and 7 bases for J; bases not matched to a gene: 10.

The chain employs TRBV10-2 and TRBJ1-1; D possibly corresponds to TRBD1 (6 bases). This CDR3 comprises 14 residues. V lost 2 bases and J lost 5, with 12 bases in between. CDR1 is WSHSY, CDR2 SAAADI, per germline. Written as DNA, the CDR3 is TGCGCCAGCAGTGAGACAGGGCGGGAGACTGAAGCTTTCTTT. Protein: CASSETGRETEAFF.

With regard to this clonotype: This sequence may be a read error, since a much larger clone differs from it by one base. The chain recombines TRBV7-2 with TRBJ1-4, with D possibly matching TRBD1 (5 bases). The CDR3 is 13 residues long. V was shortened by 4 bases and J by 10 bases, with 13 bases between the two germline ends. Germline CDR1 is SGHTA and CDR2 is FQGNSA. As DNA, the CDR3 is TGTGCCAGCAGCTCATCGGGACCGGGAAAACTGTTTTTT. This codes for CASSSSGPGKLFF.

In regard to this clonotype: A much larger clone sits a single nucleotide away, making a read error possible. Lacking the conserved final phenylalanine or tryptophan, this CDR3 likely reflects a read error. The rearrangement uses TRBV2 and TRBJ1-5; possible D gene TRBD1, 6 bases. V was clipped by 5 bases and J by 4 bases, with 12 bases between them. The germline V gene encodes CDR1 SNHLY and CDR2 FYNNEI. The CDR3 spans 14 residues. The CDR3 DNA reads as TGTGCCAGCAGTCCCGGGACACCGAATCAGCCCCAGCATTCT. Translated, it gives CASSPGTPNQPQHS.

The rearrangement links TRBV5-1 to TRBJ2-7; 7 bases line up with TRBD1. Germline CDR1 reads SGHRS; CDR2 reads YFSETQ. The CDR3 runs to 14 residues. With 2 bases clipped from V and 5 bases from J, the junction kept 7 bases outside the gene matches. The CDR3 loop is CASSLGGDGDEQYF. The CDR3 nucleotides read TGCGCCAGCAGCTTAGGGGGCGACGGGGACGAGCAGTACTTC.

This clonotype was recorded at least ten times. This rearrangement joins TRBV24-1 to TRBJ1-1; D is undetermined. The germline V gene has CDR1 KGHDR and CDR2 SFDVKD. CDR3 length: 13 residues. With 3 bases removed from V and 1 base from J, the gap between germline ends came to 5 bases. CDR3 sequence: CATSDLGNTEAFF. CDR3 coding DNA: TGTGCCACCAGTGATCTGGGGAACACTGAAGCTTTCTTT.

V and J are TRBV7-9 and TRBJ2-1; D not certain. This CDR3 spans 13 amino acids. The germline gives CDR1 SEHNR, CDR2 FQNEAQ (reference sequence). V was trimmed by 6 bases and J by 7 bases, leaving 13 bases between them. CDR3 in DNA: TGTGCCAGCAGTTCGGACCCGTGGAATGAGCAGTTCTTC. Translation gives CASSSDPWNEQFF.

V usage is TRBV7-6 and J usage is TRBJ1-5, with unresolved D. This CDR3 contains 16 residues. The V gene's germline CDR1 is SGHVS and CDR2 FNYEAQ. Trimming left V 2 bases short and J 0 bases short, with 11 bases between. CDR3 protein: CASSLTGGYSNQPQHF. The CDR3 DNA sequence: TGTGCCAGCAGCTTAACCGGAGGTTATAGCAATCAGCCCCAGCATTTT. The full variable domain, with the rest looked up from reference TRBV7-6 and TRBJ1-5, is GAGVSQSPRYKVTKRGQDVALRCDPISGHVSLYWYRQALGQGPEFLTYFNYEAQQDKSGLPNDRFSAERPEGSISTLTIQRTEQRDSAMYRCASSLTGGYSNQPQHFGDGTRLSIL.

In this sample, this clonotype turned up a few times. The chain employs TRBV6-1 and TRBJ2-7, with a weak D call TRBD2 (5 bases). The CDR3 extends over 15 amino acids. The germline V gene encodes CDR1 MNHNS and CDR2 SASEGT. V gave up 8 bases and J gave up 2 bases, with 19 bases separating them. The CDR3: CASSPGLAWTYEQYF. DNA of the CDR3: TGTGCCAGCTCCCCCGGCCTAGCCTGGACCTACGAGCAGTACTTC.

This clonotype was detected ten times or more. This chain connects TRBV2 to TRBJ2-6; D unclear. The length of the CDR3 is 15 residues. V lost 4 bases and J 0 bases, leaving 7 bases between the germline ends. The germline V gene has CDR1 SNHLY and CDR2 FYNNEI. CDR3 sequence (DNA): TGTGCCAGCAGTGGGGATCTCTCTGGGGCCAACGTCCTGACTTTC. Amino acid sequence: CASSGDLSGANVLTF.

The chain combines TRBV2 with TRBJ1-1, with D perhaps TRBD1 (5 bases). The germline gives CDR1 SNHLY, CDR2 FYNNEI. CDR3 length: 13 residues. The V end lost 5 bases, the J end lost 4 bases, and 11 bases lay between the germline ends. The CDR3 reads CASSFHRGTEAFF. The CDR3 DNA reads TGTGCCAGCAGTTTTCATAGGGGCACTGAAGCTTTCTTT.

This clonotype was observed at least ten times. This sequence joins TRBV13 and TRBJ2-7; 8 bases line up with TRBD1. Per germline, CDR1 PRHDT and CDR2 FYEKMQ (reference sequence). CDR3 length: 14 residues. Trimming at V came to 3 bases and at J to 0 bases, leaving 1 base not matched to a gene. The CDR3 spells CASSFRGLSYEQYF. Here the CDR3 DNA reads TGTGCCAGCAGCTTCAGGGGGCTCTCCTACGAGCAGTACTTC.

The chain joins TRBV6-1 to TRBJ2-5; tentatively, D is TRBD1 or TRBD2 (5 bases each). CDR3 length: 13 amino acids. Germline V gene sequence: CDR1 MNHNS, CDR2 SASEGT. V lost 8 bases, J lost 5 bases, and 15 bases lay in between. CDR3 sequence reads: CASSRTWRETQYF. DNA for the CDR3: TGTGCCAGCTCCCGGACATGGAGGGAGACCCAGTACTTC.

This rearrangement joins TRBV5-1 to TRBJ1-6; a weak D match, TRBD1 (5 bases). Germline CDR1 and CDR2: SGHRS and YFSETQ. Trimming cost V 4 bases and J 10 bases, with 18 bases left between them. There are 15 residues in the CDR3. This CDR3 is CASSPPGVGESPLHF. The CDR3 nucleotides read TGCGCCAGCAGCCCCCCGGGGGTCGGGGAGTCACCCCTCCACTTT.

This clonotype was seen at least ten times. CDR3 DNA sequence: TGTGCCAGTAATCAGGGGCTTTATGAAGCTTTCTTT. Protein sequence: CASNQGLYEAFF. J is TRBJ1-1 and V is TRBV19; D is perhaps TRBD1 (6 bases). Trimming removed 7 bases from V and 7 bases from J, with 13 bases in between. The germline CDR1 and CDR2 sequences are LNHDA and SQIVND (reference sequence). The CDR3 is 12 residues long.